The 9 T cell receptor beta chains below were found in one sample sequenced in a study of shared clonotypes between healthy human individuals. Some clones are missing from TCRdb's copy, which holds only in-frame ones; the method was immunoSEQ multiplex PCR. The table has approximately 2.5 million clones, 93% seen once. The source material was naive CD4+ T cells from PBMCs. Specified subset: CD45RA+ positively selected. The receptors here all came from a man aged 18 to 30 in good health. Some clones in this sample may be carry-over from other donors' samples.

The chain couples TRBV5-4 to TRBJ2-2; TRBD1 matches at 7 bases. V gave up 2 bases and J gave up 5 bases; unmatched junction bases: 6. The CDR3 is 15 residues long. Germline V lookup: CDR1 SGHNT, CDR2 YYREEE (reference sequence). CDR3 residues: CASSFNRGSTGELFF. CDR3 in DNA: TGTGCCAGCAGCTTTAACAGGGGTTCTACCGGGGAGCTGTTTTTT.

The rearrangement joins TRBV6-5 to TRBJ1-4, with D possibly being TRBD1 (5 bases). V dropped 4 bases and J dropped 4 bases, with 13 bases sitting between them. The CDR3 is 15 residues long. Germline CDR1 reads MNHEY; CDR2 reads SVGAGI. This chain's CDR3 is CASSSRGGINEKLFF. For the CDR3, the DNA is TGTGCCAGCAGTTCCCGGGGGGGTATTAATGAAAAACTGTTTTTT.

This rearrangement joins TRBV27 to TRBJ2-7, with D possibly being TRBD1 or TRBD2 (5 bases each). The V gene's germline CDR1 is MNHEY and CDR2 SMNVEV (reference sequence). The CDR3 consists of 15 residues. Trimming cost V 3 bases and J 3 bases, with 15 bases left between them. The CDR3 nucleotides read TGTGCCAGCAGTTTCACCGGGACGCGTATCTACGAGCAGTACTTC. It is translated as CASSFTGTRIYEQYF.

The chain has TRBV6-5 and TRBJ1-1; 7 bases are a match to TRBD1. The ends lost 3 bases at V and 0 bases at J; junction bases unmatched: 4. Germline V gene sequence: CDR1 MNHEY, CDR2 SVGAGI. The CDR3 covers 15 residues. DNA for the CDR3: TGTGCCAGCAGTTATACCGGGACAGTGAACACTGAAGCTTTCTTT. Its protein product is CASSYTGTVNTEAFF.

The chain couples TRBV18 to TRBJ1-2; 7 bases align to TRBD1. Germline CDR1 is KGHSH and CDR2 is LQKENI. V shed 5 bases, J shed 11 bases, and the junction held 11 bases outside the gene matches. The CDR3 contains 13 residues. CDR3 in amino acids: CASSSQTGNPYTF. CDR3 DNA: TGTGCCAGCTCATCCCAGACAGGGAATCCATACACCTTC.

The chain has TRBV6-1 and TRBJ2-3; D ambiguous. The length of the CDR3 is 13 residues. V dropped 7 bases and J dropped 0 bases, with 8 bases sitting between them. Germline CDR1 is MNHNS and CDR2 is SASEGT. The DNA of the CDR3 is TGTGCCAGCACCCCACCAAGCACAGATACGCAGTATTTT. It codes for CASTPPSTDTQYF.

The sample holds a few counts of this clone. The chain is built from TRBV7-9 and TRBJ1-1; unclear D gene. This CDR3 is built from 15 residues. Trimming took 5 bases from V and 0 from J, leaving 13 bases between them. Germline assignment: CDR1 SEHNR and CDR2 FQNEAQ (reference sequence). The CDR3 is CASSLTQRLNTEAFF. The CDR3 DNA follows: TGTGCCAGCAGCCTCACGCAACGGCTGAACACTGAAGCTTTCTTT.

The chain links TRBV5-1 to TRBJ2-7, with TRBD2 matching over 7 bases. The CDR3 consists of 14 residues. After removal of 1 base from V and 7 bases from J, the junction contained 8 bases not matched to a gene. Germline loops: CDR1 SGHRS, CDR2 YFSETQ. Here the CDR3 DNA reads TGCGCCAGCAGCTTGTCGGGAGGAGTGGTTGAGCAGTACTTC. This encodes CASSLSGGVVEQYF.

The genes are TRBV7-2 and TRBJ1-5; unclear D gene. The V end was cut by 3 bases, the J end by 3 bases, with 9 bases between. The germline CDR1 and CDR2 sequences are SGHTA and FQGNSA. The CDR3 is 14 amino acids. Here the CDR3 reads CASSLVQDNQPQHF. CDR3 DNA: TGTGCCAGCAGCTTGGTGCAGGACAATCAGCCCCAGCATTTT.